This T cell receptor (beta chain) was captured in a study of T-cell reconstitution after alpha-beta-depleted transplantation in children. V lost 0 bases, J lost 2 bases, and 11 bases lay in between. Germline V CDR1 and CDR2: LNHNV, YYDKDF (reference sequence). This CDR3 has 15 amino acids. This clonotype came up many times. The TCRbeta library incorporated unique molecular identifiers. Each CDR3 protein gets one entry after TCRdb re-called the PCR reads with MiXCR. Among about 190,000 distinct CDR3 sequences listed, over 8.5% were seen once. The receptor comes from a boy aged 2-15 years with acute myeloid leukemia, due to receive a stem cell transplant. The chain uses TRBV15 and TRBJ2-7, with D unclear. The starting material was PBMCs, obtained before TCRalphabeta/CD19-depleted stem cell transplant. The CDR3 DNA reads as TGTGCCACCAGCAGAGATTATTCGACACCCTACGAGCAGTACTTC. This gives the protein CATSRDYSTPYEQYF.